This entry lists 15 T cell receptor beta chains sequenced from one sample in a study of regulatory T cells in long-lasting Graves disease. Time point: newly diagnosed GD, antithyroid drugs for less than 3 months. After RNA was extracted from PBMCs, the TCR library was made from it. Building of the TCR beta libraries involved iRepertoire HTBI primers and Arm-PCR of CDR3 regions. TCRdb re-derived calls from the multiplex PCR reads in MiXCR, one entry per CDR3 protein. The sample lists 400,000 to 500,000 distinct CDR3 sequences, 13% to 15% occurring once. The same sample was also used in a study of T cells in Graves' hyperthyroidism and ophthalmopathy.

The sequenced sample was peripheral blood mononuclear cells (PBMCs), obtained at new diagnosis, from a patient treated with antithyroid drugs. Receptors were obtained from a woman aged 50 to 60 with Graves disease.

There are many counts of this clonotype. The chain couples TRBV6-1 to TRBJ1-4, with TRBD1 identical over 7 bases. V lost 2 bases to trimming and J lost 8 bases; unmatched junction nucleotides: 8. This CDR3 has 15 amino acids. Germline-derived CDR1 and CDR2 are MNHNS and SASEGT. CDR3 amino acids: CASSEPETGYEKLFF. The CDR3 DNA sequence: TGTGCCAGCAGTGAACCAGAGACAGGGTACGAAAAACTGTTTTTT.

This clonotype was picked up many times. This chain uses TRBV29-1 with TRBJ1-1; a possible D gene is TRBD1 (6 bases). The CDR3 is 12 amino acids. Per germline, CDR1 SQVTM and CDR2 ANQGSEA. V gave up 6 bases and J gave up 7 bases, with 15 bases separating them. In nucleotides, the CDR3 is TGCAGCGTCCTGGGACAAGACTTTGAAGCTTTCTTT. It encodes CSVLGQDFEAFF.

Only a few counts were recorded for this clonotype. The V and J genes are TRBV28 and TRBJ2-2; TRBD2 matches at 11 bases. This CDR3 spans 17 amino acids. Germline CDR1 MDHEN, CDR2 SYDVKM. V lost 3 bases to trimming and J lost 3 bases; unmatched junction nucleotides: 6. CDR3 bases: TGTGCCAGCAGTTTTGGGCTAGCGGGAGGAGACACCGGGGAGCTGTTTTTT. This gives the protein CASSFGLAGGDTGELFF.

This clonotype was seen repeatedly, ten times or more. The chain has TRBV7-9 and TRBJ1-1; D ambiguous. The CDR3 length is 12 residues. Germline CDR1 and CDR2: SEHNR and FQNEAQ (reference sequence). Trimming took 3 bases from V and 10 from J, leaving 12 bases between them. The CDR3 nucleotides read TGTGCCAGCAGCTTGGGCACCCCCGCAGCTTTCTTT. It translates to CASSLGTPAAFF.

This clonotype was seen at least ten times. This chain connects TRBV30 to TRBJ2-1; D might be TRBD2 (6 bases). Germline loops: CDR1 GTSNPN, CDR2 SVGIG (reference sequence). The CDR3 loop spans 14 amino acids. V lost 0 bases and J 9 bases, leaving 15 bases between the germline ends. The CDR3 is CAWSVLGGMGEQFF. CDR3 in DNA: TGTGCCTGGAGTGTACTGGGAGGAATGGGTGAGCAGTTCTTC.

There are many counts of this clonotype. The chain recombines TRBV12-3 or TRBV12-4 with TRBJ1-3, with D perhaps matching TRBD1 (5 bases). V lost 2 bases and J lost 0, with 8 bases in between. This CDR3 is 15 amino acids long. The CDR3, as DNA: TGTGCCAGCAGTTTACGGGGGAGCTCTGGAAACACCATATATTTT. Protein: CASSLRGSSGNTIYF.

The chain is built from TRBV29-1 and TRBJ1-4; D remains unclear. V dropped 6 bases and J dropped 2 bases, with 10 bases sitting between them. Germline V gene sequence: CDR1 SQVTM, CDR2 ANQGSEA. The CDR3 spans 13 residues. CDR3 residues: CSVRAGTNEKLFF. The CDR3 coding sequence is TGCAGCGTCCGTGCGGGGACTAATGAAAAACTGTTTTTT.

The chain combines TRBV12-3 or TRBV12-4 with TRBJ2-5; 10 bases are shared with TRBD1. Trimming at V came to 2 bases and at J to 6 bases, leaving 12 bases not matched to a gene. The CDR3 runs to 17 residues. Here the CDR3 reads CASSLNPAGTGAKTQYF. The CDR3 nucleotides are TGTGCCAGCAGTTTAAATCCCGCCGGGACAGGGGCAAAGACCCAGTACTTC.

The table lists this clonotype with a few counts. DNA of the CDR3: TGTGCCAGCGGGCTAGACAGTTTTGGCGAGCAGTACTTC. Translated, it gives CASGLDSFGEQYF. The V gene is TRBV6-1, the J gene TRBJ2-7; tentatively, D is TRBD1 (5 bases). The germline CDR1 and CDR2 sequences are MNHNS and SASEGT. This CDR3 has 13 residues. V dropped 8 bases and J dropped 6 bases, with 17 bases sitting between them.

This clonotype was counted at least ten times. The chain employs TRBV24-1 and TRBJ2-7; 7 bases are shared with TRBD1. Germline V gives CDR1 KGHDR, CDR2 SFDVKD. The J segment lost 2 bases and the V segment lost 5 bases, leaving 2 bases of the junction unmatched. The CDR3 length is 13 residues. For the CDR3, the DNA is TGTGCCACCAGTGGGGACAGAACCTACGAGCAGTACTTC. This codes for CATSGDRTYEQYF.

The chain links TRBV27 to TRBJ2-2, with D possibly matching TRBD1 (5 bases). Germline V CDR1 and CDR2: MNHEY, SMNVEV (reference sequence). The CDR3 extends over 15 amino acids. The V gene lost 5 bases and the J gene lost 5 bases, with 15 bases spanning the gap. The CDR3 protein is CASSPIGARTGELFF. In DNA form, the CDR3 reads TGTGCCAGCAGTCCGATAGGGGCGCGGACCGGGGAGCTGTTTTTT.

This clonotype was observed at least ten times. This chain connects TRBV12-3 or TRBV12-4 to TRBJ1-5, with 7 nucleotides matching TRBD1. This CDR3 spans 14 amino acids. The V and J ends lost 5 bases and 2 bases, in that order; junction bases with no gene match: 3. This chain's CDR3 is CASSIQGGNQPQHF. The CDR3 DNA sequence: TGTGCCAGCAGTATCCAGGGGGGCAATCAGCCCCAGCATTTT.

This clonotype was observed at least ten times. The CDR3 DNA follows: TGTGCCACCAGTGAGGGAAATAGCGGCCCCCAAGAGACCCAGTACTTC. Translating it yields CATSEGNSGPQETQYF. The rearrangement joins TRBV24-1 to TRBJ2-5; possibly TRBD2 for D (6 bases). Germline V gene data show CDR1 as KGHDR and CDR2 as SFDVKD. The CDR3 length is 16 residues. With 4 bases removed from V and 1 base from J, the gap between germline ends came to 15 bases.

The gene calls are TRBV12-3 or TRBV12-4 and TRBJ1-2; D uncertain. V lost 3 bases and J lost 5, with 10 bases in between. The CDR3 consists of 13 residues. CDR3 nucleotide sequence: TGTGCCAGCAGTTTCGAAAGAAGGTATGGCTACACCTTC. Translating gives CASSFERRYGYTF.

This clonotype was found a few times. The gene calls are TRBV29-1 and TRBJ1-1, with D possibly TRBD1 on 6 matching bases. The V gene lost 4 bases and the J gene lost 1 base, with 13 bases spanning the gap. Germline V CDR1 and CDR2: SQVTM, ANQGSEA. The CDR3 totals 14 residues. In nucleotides, the CDR3 is TGCAGCGTTGTAAGGGCAGGGGAGAACACTGAAGCTTTCTTT. This codes for CSVVRAGENTEAFF. Complete variable domain (other parts from reference TRBV29-1 and TRBJ1-1): SAVISQKPSRDICQRGTSLTIQCQVDSQVTMMFWYRQQPGQSLTLIATANQGSEATYESGFVIDKFPISRPNLTFSTLTVSNMSPEDSSIYLCSVVRAGENTEAFFGQGTRLTVV.